The source of this T cell receptor (beta chain) is a study of CD8+CD57+ T cells in acquired aplastic anemia. The study's findings and limits: There were 25 to 35 CD8+ CDR3 sequences that occurred in both patients and controls.

Profiles of TCR beta VDJ and CDR3 were generated from a genomic DNA template. TCRdb re-analysed the reads in MiXCR, keeping a single row per CDR3 protein. This repertoire shows about 470,000 distinct CDR3 sequences, around 32% found once; its top ten account for less than 0.85%. Germline trimming cut 6 bases from V and 2 bases from J; bases unmatched to any gene: 3. CDR3 size: 14 residues. Germline V gene lookup returns CDR1 SNHLY and CDR2 FYNNEI. Patients selected for sequencing had displayed CD8+CD57+ cell expansion by flow cytometry. Regarding this clonotype: Its antigen remains unknown.

The source material was sorted CD4+, CD8+, or CD8+CD57+ T cells (not recorded which) from PBMCs. This TCR was sampled from a human donor with aplastic anemia. The chain is built from TRBV2 and TRBJ2-3; 9 bases align to TRBD2. The CDR3 sequence is CASSASGNTDTQYF. The CDR3 nucleotides are TGTGCCAGCAGCGCTAGCGGGAACACAGATACGCAGTATTTT.